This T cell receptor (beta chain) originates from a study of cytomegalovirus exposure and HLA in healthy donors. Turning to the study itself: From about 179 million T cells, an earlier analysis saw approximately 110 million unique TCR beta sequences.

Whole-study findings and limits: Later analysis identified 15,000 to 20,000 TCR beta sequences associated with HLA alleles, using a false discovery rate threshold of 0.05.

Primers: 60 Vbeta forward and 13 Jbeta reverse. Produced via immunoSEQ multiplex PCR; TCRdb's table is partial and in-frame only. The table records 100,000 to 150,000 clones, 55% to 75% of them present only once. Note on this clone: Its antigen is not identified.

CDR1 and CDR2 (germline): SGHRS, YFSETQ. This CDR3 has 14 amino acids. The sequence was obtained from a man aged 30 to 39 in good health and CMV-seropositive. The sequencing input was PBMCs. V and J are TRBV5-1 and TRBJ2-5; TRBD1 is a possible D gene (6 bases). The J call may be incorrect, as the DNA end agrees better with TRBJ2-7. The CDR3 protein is CASSRDGQSYEQYF. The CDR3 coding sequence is TGCGCCAGCAGCCGGGACGGACAGTCCTACGAGCAGTACTTC.